Listed below are T cell receptor beta chains from one sample, sequenced in a study of blood T cell repertoires in COVID-19. Using immunoSEQ multiplex PCR, the repertoire was profiled, and TCRdb retains in-frame clones only, with some absent. The table shows 440,000 or so clones, with over 75% occurring only once. Sequenced sample: peripheral blood. The receptors here all came from a woman in her thirties or forties with COVID-19, enrolled during active disease. CDR3s include the opening cysteine and the closing phenylalanine or tryptophan. D genes are given only for firm matches. Size tells how often a clone was seen (once, few, many) or the class of an expanded clone, and some rows leave it out.

>TRBV5-6|.|TRBJ1-2|.
CASSLVQAGYGYTF
TGTGCCAGCAGCTTGGTACAGGCCGGCTATGGCTACACCTTC
>TRBV28|.|TRBJ1-3|TRBD1
CASSSTGTESGNTIYF
TGTGCCAGCAGTTCAACCGGGACAGAGTCTGGAAACACCATATATTTT
>TRBV27|.|TRBJ2-1|TRBD1
CASSDRGSYNEQFF
TGTGCCAGCAGTGACAGGGGCTCCTACAATGAGCAGTTCTTC
>TRBV4-1|once|TRBJ2-7|.
CASSQTPFDLGRGSYEQYF
TGCGCCAGCAGCCAAACCCCTTTCGACTTAGGCAGGGGCTCCTACGAGCAGTACTTC
>TRBV11-2|.|TRBJ1-1|TRBD1
CASSLGTGAMNTEAFF
TGTGCCAGCAGCCTAGGGACAGGGGCGATGAACACTGAAGCTTTCTTT
>TRBV7-2|.|TRBJ1-1|.
CASSLGGGNTEAFF
TGTGCCAGCAGCTTAGGGGGGGGGAACACTGAAGCTTTCTTT
>TRBV10-3|.|TRBJ2-7|TRBD2
CAISVFEREKVEQYF
TGTGCCATCAGTGTTTTTGAGCGGGAGAAAGTCGAGCAGTACTTC
>TRBV7-2|once|TRBJ2-2|TRBD2
CASSSQRLAGAGELFF
TGTGCCAGCAGCTCGCAGAGACTAGCGGGAGCTGGGGAGCTGTTTTTT
>TRBV19|.|TRBJ1-5|.
CAISDFPGHKDQPQHF
TGTGCCATTTCAGATTTCCCGGGACACAAGGATCAGCCCCAGCATTTT
>TRBV9|.|TRBJ1-1|.
CASSVGRGGTTEAFF
TGTGCCAGCAGCGTAGGGCGGGGAGGTACCACTGAAGCTTTCTTT
>TRBV7-2|.|TRBJ1-4|.
CASSPVATNEKLFF
TGTGCCAGCAGCCCAGTCGCAACTAATGAAAAACTGTTTTTT
>TRBV27|.|TRBJ1-2|.
CASYTSAYGYTF
TGTGCCAGCTATACCAGTGCCTATGGCTACACCTTC
>TRBV6-2/TRBV6-3|.|TRBJ2-1|.
CASSYDSSYNEQFF
TGTGCCAGCAGTTACGACAGCTCCTACAATGAGCAGTTCTTC
>TRBV5-1|.|TRBJ2-1|.
CASSLDGGTYNEQFF
TGCGCCAGCAGCTTGGATGGGGGGACTTACAATGAGCAGTTCTTC
>TRBV3-1/TRBV3-2|.|TRBJ1-5|.
CASSQDVSGGNQPQHF
TGTGCCAGCAGCCAAGATGTTTCCGGGGGGAATCAGCCCCAGCATTTT
>TRBV5-1|.|TRBJ2-7|.
CASALTDEQYF
TGCGCCAGCGCCCTCACGGACGAGCAGTACTTC
>TRBV3-1/TRBV3-2|.|TRBJ1-3|.
CASSQRRSISGNTIYF
TGTGCCAGCAGCCAACGCAGGTCGATCTCTGGAAACACCATATATTTT
>TRBV9|.|TRBJ1-1|.
CASSSWGEEEAFF
TGTGCCAGCAGCTCCTGGGGGGAAGAGGAGGCTTTCTTT
>TRBV29-1|.|TRBJ2-7|TRBD2
CSVEVGRESLEQYF
TGCAGCGTTGAAGTTGGGAGGGAGAGTCTCGAGCAGTACTTC
>TRBV4-3|.|TRBJ1-4|TRBD1
CASSQDGQDNEKLFF
TGCGCCAGCAGCCAAGATGGACAGGACAATGAAAAACTGTTTTTT
>TRBV20-1|.|TRBJ2-7|.
CSASGSGGATDEQYF
TGCAGTGCTAGTGGTTCCGGCGGAGCCACGGACGAGCAGTACTTC
>TRBV5-3|.|TRBJ2-1|TRBD2
CARDPGRLADSYNEQFF
TGTGCCAGAGACCCCGGGAGGCTAGCGGACTCCTACAATGAGCAGTTCTTC
>TRBV29-1|.|TRBJ2-4|TRBD1
CSVATGDGVSLDIQYF
TGCAGCGTTGCCACAGGGGATGGAGTCTCTCTAGACATTCAGTACTTC
>TRBV4-1|.|TRBJ1-3|TRBD1
CASSRGDRGFGNTIYF
TGCGCCAGCAGCCGGGGTGACAGGGGTTTCGGAAACACCATATATTTT
>TRBV10-2|.|TRBJ2-7|.
CASSLGKGAYEQYF
TGCGCCAGCAGTTTGGGAAAAGGGGCCTACGAGCAGTACTTC
>TRBV5-1|.|TRBJ1-3|.
CASSLAGESSGNTIYF
TGCGCCAGCAGCTTGGCCGGAGAGAGCTCTGGAAACACCATATATTTT
>TRBV5-5|.|TRBJ2-3|.
CASSLSGSGDTQYF
TGTGCCAGCAGCTTATCTGGTTCAGGGGATACGCAGTATTTT
>TRBV29-1|.|TRBJ2-3|.
CSVEGPFFENTDTQYF
TGCAGCGTTGAAGGTCCGTTTTTTGAGAACACAGATACGCAGTATTTT
>TRBV27|.|TRBJ2-3|.
CASSPRGMANTDTQYF
TGTGCCAGCAGTCCCCGGGGAATGGCAAACACAGATACGCAGTATTTT
>TRBV7-8|.|TRBJ1-2|TRBD1
CASSFVPAGQGARGYTF
TGTGCCAGCAGCTTTGTACCCGCGGGACAGGGGGCTCGTGGCTACACCTTC
>TRBV2|.|TRBJ1-2|.
CASREDSTNYGYTF
TGTGCCAGCAGGGAGGACAGTACTAACTATGGCTACACCTTC
>TRBV24-1|.|TRBJ1-5|TRBD1
CATPARGYRGAQPQHF
TGTGCCACTCCGGCGAGAGGTTACAGGGGGGCCCAGCCCCAGCATTTT
>TRBV14|.|TRBJ1-2|.
CASSQEAEGYGYTF
TGTGCCAGCAGCCAAGAGGCGGAGGGCTATGGCTACACCTTC
>TRBV5-5|.|TRBJ2-7|.
CASSSGRQAAVYEQYF
TGTGCCAGCAGCTCGGGGCGACAGGCGGCCGTTTACGAGCAGTACTTC
>TRBV28|.|TRBJ1-2|TRBD1
CASSSPQGGRTF
TGTGCCAGCAGTTCACCCCAAGGGGGCAGGACCTTC
>TRBV6-5|.|TRBJ2-5|.
CASSYLDSQETQYF
TGTGCCAGCAGTTACCTCGACAGCCAAGAGACCCAGTACTTC
>TRBV5-1|.|TRBJ2-3|.
CASSWSGGDDNTDTQYF
TGCGCCAGCAGCTGGTCTGGAGGGGACGATAACACAGATACGCAGTATTTT
>TRBV28|.|TRBJ1-5|.
CASHRGVSNQPQHF
TGTGCCAGCCATCGGGGGGTGAGCAATCAGCCCCAGCATTTT
>TRBV27|many|TRBJ1-6|.
CASSLAILRGSPLHF
TGTGCCAGCAGTTTAGCTATCCTTAGAGGTTCACCCCTCCACTTT
>TRBV6-2/TRBV6-3|.|TRBJ1-1|.
CASSYSGEGTAAFF
TGTGCCAGCAGTTACTCGGGGGAGGGCACGGCAGCTTTCTTT
>TRBV2|.|TRBJ1-5|.
CASRATGQPQHF
TGTGCCAGCAGAGCCACCGGTCAGCCCCAGCATTTT
>TRBV2|.|TRBJ1-1|.
CASSDVSGLYTEAFF
TGTGCCAGCAGTGATGTTTCAGGGCTTTACACTGAAGCTTTCTTT